This T cell receptor beta chain is from a study of blood T cell repertoires in COVID-19. V shed 0 bases and J shed 3 bases, with 6 bases lying between them. This CDR3 spans 13 amino acids. The germline CDR1 and CDR2 sequences are MNHNS and SASEGT. Sequenced by immunoSEQ multiplex PCR; TCRdb stores in-frame clones only, minus some. Seen here are 250,000 to 300,000 clones, around nine tenths observed once, and the top ten hold 5.2%. The specimen was peripheral blood. This TCR was sampled from a woman in her sixties or seventies with COVID-19, enrolled during active disease. The chain links TRBV6-1 to TRBJ2-7, with D maybe TRBD1 (5 bases). CDR3 amino acids: CASSEATVYEQYF. CDR3 sequence (DNA): TGTGCCAGCAGTGAAGCGACAGTCTACGAGCAGTACTTC.